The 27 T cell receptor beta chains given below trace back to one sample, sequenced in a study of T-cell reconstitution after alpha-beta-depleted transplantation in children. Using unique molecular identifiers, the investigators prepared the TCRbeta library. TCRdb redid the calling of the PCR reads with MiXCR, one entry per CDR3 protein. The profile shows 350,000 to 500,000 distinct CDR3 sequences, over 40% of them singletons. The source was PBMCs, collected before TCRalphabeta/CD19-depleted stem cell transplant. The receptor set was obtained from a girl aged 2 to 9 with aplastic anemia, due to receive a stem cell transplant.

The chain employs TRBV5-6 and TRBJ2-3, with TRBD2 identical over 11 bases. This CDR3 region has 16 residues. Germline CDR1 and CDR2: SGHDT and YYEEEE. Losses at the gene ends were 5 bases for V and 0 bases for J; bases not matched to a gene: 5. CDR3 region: CASRWTSGSSTDTQYF. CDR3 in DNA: TGTGCCAGCAGGTGGACTAGCGGGTCTAGCACAGATACGCAGTATTTT.

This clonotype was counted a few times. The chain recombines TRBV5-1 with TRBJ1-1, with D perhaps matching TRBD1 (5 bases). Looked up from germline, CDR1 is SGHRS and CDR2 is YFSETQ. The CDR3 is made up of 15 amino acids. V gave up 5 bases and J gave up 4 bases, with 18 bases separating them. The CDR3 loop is CASSLTVGGGTEAFF. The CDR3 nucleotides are TGCGCCAGCAGTTTGACGGTCGGGGGGGGCACTGAAGCTTTCTTT.

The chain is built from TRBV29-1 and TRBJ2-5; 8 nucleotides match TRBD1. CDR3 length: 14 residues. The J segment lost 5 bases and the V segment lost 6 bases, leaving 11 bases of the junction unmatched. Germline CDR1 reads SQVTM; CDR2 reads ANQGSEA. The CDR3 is CSVTSRGLEETQYF. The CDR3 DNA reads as TGCAGCGTAACCTCCAGGGGGCTGGAGGAGACCCAGTACTTC.

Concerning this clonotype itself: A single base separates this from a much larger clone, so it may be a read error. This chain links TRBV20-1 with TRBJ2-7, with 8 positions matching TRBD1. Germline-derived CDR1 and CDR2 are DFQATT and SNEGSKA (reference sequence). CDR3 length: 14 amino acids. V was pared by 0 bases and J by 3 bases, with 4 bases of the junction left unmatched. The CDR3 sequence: CSARDTGQGYEQYF. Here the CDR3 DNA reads TGCAGTGCTAGAGATACAGGACAGGGCTACGAGCAGTACTTC.

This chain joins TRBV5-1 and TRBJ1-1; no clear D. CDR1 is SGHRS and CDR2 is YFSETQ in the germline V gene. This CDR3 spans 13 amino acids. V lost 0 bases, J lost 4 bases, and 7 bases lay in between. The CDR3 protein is CASSLAESTEAFF. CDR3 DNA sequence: TGCGCCAGCAGCTTGGCCGAGTCCACTGAAGCTTTCTTT.

CDR3 region: CASSWGQGVYGYTF. The CDR3 nucleotides are TGCGCCAGCAGCTGGGGACAGGGAGTCTATGGCTACACCTTC. The V call is TRBV5-1, the J call TRBJ1-2; 9 bases align to TRBD1. CDR1 and CDR2 from the germline V gene are SGHRS and YFSETQ. The CDR3 consists of 14 residues. V trimming: 3 bases; J trimming: 4 bases; junction bases outside the gene matches: 4.

CDR3 amino acids: CASSQEGRTIDEQYF. As DNA, the CDR3 is TGCGCCAGCAGCCAAGAGGGCCGGACGATCGACGAGCAGTACTTC. The rearrangement joins TRBV4-1 to TRBJ2-7; D is ambiguous. The ends were cut back, 0 bases at V and 5 bases at J, with 14 bases in the middle. From germline, CDR1 is MGHRA and CDR2 YSYEKL. The CDR3 totals 15 residues.

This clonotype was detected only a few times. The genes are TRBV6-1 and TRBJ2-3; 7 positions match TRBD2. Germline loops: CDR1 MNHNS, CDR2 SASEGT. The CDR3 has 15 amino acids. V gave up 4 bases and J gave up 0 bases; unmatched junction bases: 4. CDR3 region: CASSGTRASTDTQYF. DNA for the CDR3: TGTGCCAGCAGTGGGACTAGGGCTAGCACAGATACGCAGTATTTT.

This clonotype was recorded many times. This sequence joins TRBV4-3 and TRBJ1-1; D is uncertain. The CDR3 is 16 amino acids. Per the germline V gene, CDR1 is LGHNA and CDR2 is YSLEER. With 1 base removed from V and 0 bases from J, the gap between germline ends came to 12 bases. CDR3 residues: CASSQALWAMNTEAFF. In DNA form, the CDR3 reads TGCGCCAGCAGCCAAGCTTTGTGGGCAATGAACACTGAAGCTTTCTTT.

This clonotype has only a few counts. Written as DNA, the CDR3 is TGTGCCAGCAGCTTAGCGCCCCTACTGGTTAGACAGGGTGAGCAGTTCTTC. Translated: CASSLAPLLVRQGEQFF. The chain recombines TRBV7-9 with TRBJ2-1; 7 positions agree with TRBD1. This CDR3 is built from 17 residues. V shed 0 bases and J 9 bases; nucleotides not matched to a gene: 14. The germline V gene encodes CDR1 SEHNR and CDR2 FQNEAQ (reference sequence).

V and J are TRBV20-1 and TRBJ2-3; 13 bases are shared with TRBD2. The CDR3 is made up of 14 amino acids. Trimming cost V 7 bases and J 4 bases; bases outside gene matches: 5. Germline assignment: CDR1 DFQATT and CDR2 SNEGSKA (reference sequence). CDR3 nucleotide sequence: TGCAGTGGGAGACTAGCGGGGGGCCCAGATACGCAGTATTTT. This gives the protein CSGRLAGGPDTQYF.

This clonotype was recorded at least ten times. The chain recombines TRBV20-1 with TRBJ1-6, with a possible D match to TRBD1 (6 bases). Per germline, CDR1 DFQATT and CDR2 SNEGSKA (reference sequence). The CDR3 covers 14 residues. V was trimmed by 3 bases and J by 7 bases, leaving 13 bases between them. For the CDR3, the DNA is TGCAGTGCTAGGTGGACAGAGGGAAATTCACCCCTCCACTTT. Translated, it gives CSARWTEGNSPLHF.

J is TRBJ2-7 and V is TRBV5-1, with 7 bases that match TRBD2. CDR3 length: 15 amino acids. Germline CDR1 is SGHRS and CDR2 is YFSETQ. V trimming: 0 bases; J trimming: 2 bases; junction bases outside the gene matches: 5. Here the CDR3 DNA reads TGCGCCAGCAGCTTGGGGGCTAGCGGCCCCTACGAGCAGTACTTC. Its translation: CASSLGASGPYEQYF.

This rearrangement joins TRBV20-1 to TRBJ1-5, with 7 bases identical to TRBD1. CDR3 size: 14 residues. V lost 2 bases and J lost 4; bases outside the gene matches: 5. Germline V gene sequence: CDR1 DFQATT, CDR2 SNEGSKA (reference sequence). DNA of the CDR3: TGCAGTGCTAGAACCCTGACAGGGAATCAGCCCCAGCATTTT. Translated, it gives CSARTLTGNQPQHF.

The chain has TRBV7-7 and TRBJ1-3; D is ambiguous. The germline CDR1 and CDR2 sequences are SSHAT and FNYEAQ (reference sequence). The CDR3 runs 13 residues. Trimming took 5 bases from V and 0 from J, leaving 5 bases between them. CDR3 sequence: CASSPNSGNTIYF. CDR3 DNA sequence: TGTGCCAGCAGCCCCAACTCTGGAAACACCATATATTTT. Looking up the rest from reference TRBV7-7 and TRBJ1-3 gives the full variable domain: GAGVSQSPRYKVTKRGQDVTLRCDPISSHATLYWYQQALGQGPEFLTYFNYEAQPDKSGLPSDRFSAERPEGSISTLTIQRTEQRDSAMYRCASSPNSGNTIYFGEGSWLTVV.

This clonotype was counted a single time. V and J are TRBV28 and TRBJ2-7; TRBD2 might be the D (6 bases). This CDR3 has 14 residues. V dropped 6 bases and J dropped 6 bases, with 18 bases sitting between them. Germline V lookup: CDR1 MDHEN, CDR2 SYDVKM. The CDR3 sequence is CASSLQQGGGEQYF. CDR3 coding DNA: TGTGCCAGCAGCTTGCAGCAGGGAGGAGGCGAGCAGTACTTC.

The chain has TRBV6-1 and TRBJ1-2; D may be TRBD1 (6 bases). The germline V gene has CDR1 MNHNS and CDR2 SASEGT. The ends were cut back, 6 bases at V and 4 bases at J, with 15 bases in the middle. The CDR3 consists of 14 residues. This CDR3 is CASRPAGAPYGYTF. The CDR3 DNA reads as TGTGCCAGCAGGCCCGCAGGGGCCCCCTATGGCTACACCTTC.

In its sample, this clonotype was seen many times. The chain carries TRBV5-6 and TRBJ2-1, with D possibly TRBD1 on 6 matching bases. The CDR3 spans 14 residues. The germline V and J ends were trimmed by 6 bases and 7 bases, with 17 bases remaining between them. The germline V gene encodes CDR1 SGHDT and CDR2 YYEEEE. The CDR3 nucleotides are TGTGCCAGCATTCCCACAGGGAAGGGAAATGAGCAGTTCTTC. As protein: CASIPTGKGNEQFF.

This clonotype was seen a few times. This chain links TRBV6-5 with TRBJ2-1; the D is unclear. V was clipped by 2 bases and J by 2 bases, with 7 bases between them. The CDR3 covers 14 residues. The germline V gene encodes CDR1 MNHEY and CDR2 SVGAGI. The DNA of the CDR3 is TGTGCCAGCAGTTACGGGGTACCCTACAATGAGCAGTTCTTC. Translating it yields CASSYGVPYNEQFF.

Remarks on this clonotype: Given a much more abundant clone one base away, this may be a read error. This chain's CDR3 is CASSRTGTYEQYF. Written as DNA, the CDR3 is TGTGCCAGCAGCCGGACAGGGACCTACGAGCAGTACTTC. The J gene is TRBJ2-7, the V gene TRBV7-9, with 8 bases matching TRBD1. The germline CDR1 and CDR2 sequences are SEHNR and FQNEAQ (reference sequence). The V gene end was trimmed by 5 bases and the J gene end by 2 bases; junction bases not matched to a gene: 2. CDR3 length equals 13 residues.

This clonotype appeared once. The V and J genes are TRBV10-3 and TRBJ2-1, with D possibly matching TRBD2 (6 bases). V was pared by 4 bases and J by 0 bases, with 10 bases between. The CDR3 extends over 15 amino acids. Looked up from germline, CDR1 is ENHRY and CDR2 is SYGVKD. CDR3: CAISGGKSSYNEQFF. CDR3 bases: TGTGCCATCAGTGGCGGGAAAAGCTCCTACAATGAGCAGTTCTTC.

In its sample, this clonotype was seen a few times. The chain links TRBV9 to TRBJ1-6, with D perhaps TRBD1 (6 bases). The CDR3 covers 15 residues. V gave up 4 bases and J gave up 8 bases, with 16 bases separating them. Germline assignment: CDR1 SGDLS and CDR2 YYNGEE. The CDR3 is CASSKQAGQDSPLHF. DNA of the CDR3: TGTGCCAGCAGCAAGCAAGCGGGACAAGATTCACCCCTCCACTTT.

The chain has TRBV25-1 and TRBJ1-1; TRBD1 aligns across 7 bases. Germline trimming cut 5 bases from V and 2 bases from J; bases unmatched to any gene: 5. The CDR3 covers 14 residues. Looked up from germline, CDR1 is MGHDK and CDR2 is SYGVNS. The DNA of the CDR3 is TGTGCCAGCAGTCCATACAGGGGCAACACTGAAGCTTTCTTT. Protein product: CASSPYRGNTEAFF.

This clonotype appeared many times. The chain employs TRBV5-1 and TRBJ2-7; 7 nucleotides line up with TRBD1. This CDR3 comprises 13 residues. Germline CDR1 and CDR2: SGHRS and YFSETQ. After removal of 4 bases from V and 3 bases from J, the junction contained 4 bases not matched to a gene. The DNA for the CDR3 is TGCGCCAGCAGCAGGGGACAGTTCTACGAGCAGTACTTC. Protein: CASSRGQFYEQYF.

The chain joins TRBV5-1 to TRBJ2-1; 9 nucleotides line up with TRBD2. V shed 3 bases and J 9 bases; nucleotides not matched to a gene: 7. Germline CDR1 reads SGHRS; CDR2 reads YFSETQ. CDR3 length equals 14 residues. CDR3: CASSSGLADSEQFF. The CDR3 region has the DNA TGCGCCAGCAGCTCGGGACTAGCTGACAGTGAGCAGTTCTTC.

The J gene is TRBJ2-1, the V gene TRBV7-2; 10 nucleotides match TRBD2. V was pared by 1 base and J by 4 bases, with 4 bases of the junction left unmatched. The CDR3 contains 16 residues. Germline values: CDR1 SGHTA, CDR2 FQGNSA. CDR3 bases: TGTGCCAGCAGCTTAGGGGTAGCGGGGGGATACAATGAGCAGTTCTTC. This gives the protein CASSLGVAGGYNEQFF.

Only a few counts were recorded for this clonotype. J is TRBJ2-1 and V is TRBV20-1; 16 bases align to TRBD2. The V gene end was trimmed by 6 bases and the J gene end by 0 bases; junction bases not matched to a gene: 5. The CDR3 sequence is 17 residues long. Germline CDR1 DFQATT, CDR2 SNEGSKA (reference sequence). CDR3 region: CSAPGLAGGSSYNEQFF. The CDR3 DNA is TGCAGTGCCCCGGGACTAGCGGGAGGGAGCTCCTACAATGAGCAGTTCTTC.